The 17 T cell receptor beta chains given below trace back to one sample, sequenced in a study of cytomegalovirus exposure and HLA in healthy donors. Sequenced by immunoSEQ multiplex PCR; TCRdb stores in-frame clones only, minus some. Seen here are roughly 79,000 clones, more than 85% observed once, and the top ten hold 0.65% to 0.7%. Sequenced sample: PBMCs. These receptors all come from a man between 18 and 35 years old in good health and CMV-seronegative.

This chain uses TRBV10-3 with TRBJ2-7, with 15 bases identical to TRBD2. V lost 5 bases, J lost 6 bases, and 5 bases stayed unmatched. Per germline, CDR1 ENHRY and CDR2 SYGVKD. The CDR3 extends over 15 amino acids. CDR3 DNA sequence: TGTGCCATCAGTCGGACTAGCGGGAGGGCCCCCGAGCAGTACTTC. Translating it yields CAISRTSGRAPEQYF.

The chain employs TRBV5-4 and TRBJ2-2, with TRBD1 as a possible D gene (6 bases). Germline assignment: CDR1 SGHNT and CDR2 YYREEE (reference sequence). V lost 0 bases and J 0 bases, leaving 9 bases between the germline ends. The CDR3 spans 16 residues. The CDR3 sequence: CASSLVTGPNTGELFF. The CDR3 DNA follows: TGTGCCAGCAGCTTGGTGACAGGCCCGAACACCGGGGAGCTGTTTTTT.

The J gene is TRBJ1-2, the V gene TRBV27, with D perhaps TRBD1 (5 bases). CDR3 length: 16 residues. The germline V gene has CDR1 MNHEY and CDR2 SMNVEV (reference sequence). Trimming took off 3 bases at V and 2 bases at J, with 16 bases between the two ends. The CDR3 region has the DNA TGTGCCAGCAGTTTTGGGGCCGGGGCGGGAAACTATGGCTACACCTTC. This encodes CASSFGAGAGNYGYTF.

The chain carries TRBV10-3 and TRBJ2-3; 16 bases align to TRBD2. The CDR3 has 21 amino acids. J lost 3 bases, V lost 4 bases, and 16 bases had no gene match. Looked up from germline, CDR1 is ENHRY and CDR2 is SYGVKD. The chain's CDR3 is CAISAPSTAGTSGRGTDTQYF. The CDR3 DNA follows: TGTGCCATCAGTGCCCCCTCGACGGCCGGGACTAGCGGGAGGGGAACAGATACGCAGTATTTT.

The CDR3 sequence is CASSLSFRGESDTQYF. The CDR3 coding sequence is TGTGCCAGCAGCCTGTCTTTTCGGGGGGAATCAGATACGCAGTATTTT. The chain couples TRBV4-2 to TRBJ2-3; 7 bases fit TRBD2. The V gene end was trimmed by 4 bases and the J gene end by 4 bases; junction bases not matched to a gene: 11. Germline lookup yields CDR1 LGHNA and CDR2 YNFKEQ. This CDR3 comprises 16 residues.

The chain is built from TRBV10-3 and TRBJ2-7; D ambiguous. The V end was cut by 0 bases, the J end by 5 bases, with 8 bases between. The CDR3 consists of 13 residues. In germline, CDR1 is ENHRY, CDR2 SYGVKD. CDR3 DNA sequence: TGTGCCATCAGTGAGTCCCAGGCGAACGAGCAGTACTTC. It encodes CAISESQANEQYF.

The J gene is TRBJ1-1, the V gene TRBV6-1, with TRBD1 as a possible D gene (5 bases). Deletions cut 6 bases from V and 9 bases from J, with 11 bases between. The CDR3 contains 11 residues. The V gene's germline CDR1 is MNHNS and CDR2 SASEGT. The CDR3 region has the DNA TGTGCCAGCAGGGGGGAGGGGCAAGCTTTCTTT. Translating gives CASRGEGQAFF.

This CDR3 reads CASSGTYEQYF. The CDR3 region has the DNA TGTGCCAGCAGTGGGACTTACGAGCAGTACTTC. The chain employs TRBV6-6 and TRBJ2-5; possibly TRBD2 for D (6 bases). The J call is doubtful: the DNA matches TRBJ2-7 better. The length of the CDR3 is 11 residues. Germline V gene sequence: CDR1 MNHNY, CDR2 SVGAGI (reference sequence).

The chain recombines TRBV6-5 with TRBJ2-7; TRBD1 matches at 12 bases. CDR1 is MNHEY, CDR2 SVGAGI, per germline. V trimming: 4 bases; J trimming: 5 bases; junction bases outside the gene matches: 6. This CDR3 is built from 15 residues. The CDR3 is CASSSPGQGANEQYF. The CDR3 bases are TGTGCCAGCAGTTCCCCGGGACAGGGGGCCAACGAGCAGTACTTC.

This chain links TRBV9 with TRBJ1-2, with a possible D match to TRBD1 (6 bases). Germline V gives CDR1 SGDLS, CDR2 YYNGEE. V lost 3 bases and J 7 bases, leaving 19 bases between the germline ends. The CDR3 is 15 amino acids. This CDR3 reads CASSENSRGSGGYTF. The DNA for the CDR3 is TGTGCCAGCAGCGAAAATTCCAGGGGATCAGGTGGCTACACCTTC.

This rearrangement joins TRBV27 to TRBJ2-7; TRBD1 agrees at 9 bases. Losses at the gene ends were 6 bases for V and 6 bases for J; bases not matched to a gene: 6. In germline, CDR1 is MNHEY, CDR2 SMNVEV (reference sequence). The CDR3 is 13 amino acids. CDR3 sequence: CASRGTGIREQYF. CDR3 DNA: TGTGCCAGCAGAGGGACAGGGATCCGCGAGCAGTACTTC.

The V and J genes are TRBV6-5 and TRBJ2-7, with unresolved D. The germline V gene encodes CDR1 MNHEY and CDR2 SVGAGI. The V and J ends lost 0 bases and 2 bases respectively, with 11 bases between them. The CDR3 covers 15 residues. The CDR3 region has the DNA TGTGCCAGCAGTTACTCGGCGGCAGTACCCTACGAGCAGTACTTC. Its protein product is CASSYSAAVPYEQYF.

This rearrangement joins TRBV14 to TRBJ2-7; no definite D call. Trimming pared 4 bases from V and 2 bases from J, leaving 12 bases between. The CDR3 runs 14 residues. Germline CDR1 SGHDN, CDR2 FVKESK. The CDR3 nucleotides read TGTGCCAGCAGCCCAGCGCTTAGGACCTACGAGCAGTACTTC. Translating gives CASSPALRTYEQYF.

The DNA of the CDR3 is TGTGCCAGCAAACGTGACAGGGGGCGAGTCGGGAACACTGAAGCTTTCTTT. Its translation is CASKRDRGRVGNTEAFF. This chain uses TRBV2 with TRBJ1-1; 10 bases align to TRBD1. The trim removed 7 bases at V and 1 base at J, leaving 12 bases unmatched. CDR3 length: 17 amino acids. CDR1 is SNHLY and CDR2 is FYNNEI in the germline V gene.

The CDR3: CASSETGLPYEQYF. The CDR3 region has the DNA TGTGCCAGCAGCGAGACTGGCCTACCCTACGAGCAGTACTTC. The rearrangement uses TRBV9 and TRBJ2-7; D unclear. Trimming cost V 3 bases and J 2 bases, with 12 bases left between them. This CDR3 has 14 residues. The germline V gene encodes CDR1 SGDLS and CDR2 YYNGEE.

V and J are TRBV29-1 and TRBJ1-1; D gene unclear. With 3 bases removed from V and 2 bases from J, the gap between germline ends came to 7 bases. From germline, CDR1 is SQVTM and CDR2 ANQGSEA. The CDR3 totals 12 residues. CDR3 bases: TGCAGCGTTGATACGGTTAACACTGAAGCTTTCTTT. This gives the protein CSVDTVNTEAFF.

The J gene is TRBJ1-3, the V gene TRBV7-6; 11 nucleotides line up with TRBD1. The ends lost 0 bases at V and 10 bases at J; junction bases unmatched: 5. This CDR3 is built from 15 residues. The germline V gene has CDR1 SGHVS and CDR2 FNYEAQ. CDR3 amino acids: CASSLAPGQGETIYF. The CDR3 bases are TGTGCCAGCAGCTTAGCCCCGGGACAGGGGGAAACCATATATTTT.